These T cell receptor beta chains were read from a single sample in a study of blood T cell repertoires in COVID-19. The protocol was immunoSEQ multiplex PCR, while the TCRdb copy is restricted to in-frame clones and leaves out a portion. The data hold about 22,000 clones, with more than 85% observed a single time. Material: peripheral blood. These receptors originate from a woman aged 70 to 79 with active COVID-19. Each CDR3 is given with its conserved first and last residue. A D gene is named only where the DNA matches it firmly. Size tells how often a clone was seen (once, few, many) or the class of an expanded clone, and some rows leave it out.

TGCGCCAGCAGCCCGGACAGTAACTATGGCTACACCTTC,CASSPDSNYGYTF,TRBV5-1,-,-,TRBJ1-2
TGTGCCAGCAGCCCGTGGGAGAGCTCCTACAATGAGCAGTTCTTC,CASSPWESSYNEQFF,TRBV11-2,-,-,TRBJ2-1
TGTGCCAGCAGCCTCCTGACTAGCGGGAGAGAGGAGACCCAGTACTTC,CASSLLTSGREETQYF,TRBV11-2,-,TRBD2,TRBJ2-5
TGTGCCAGCACCAATGTTGGCTCGGGGAGGGATACGCAGTATTTT,CASTNVGSGRDTQYF,TRBV7-2,-,-,TRBJ2-3
TGCAGCGTTTTACCTGAACGGAGCCCGTACGAGCAGTACTTC,CSVLPERSPYEQYF,TRBV29-1,-,-,TRBJ2-7
TGTGCCAGCAGTTATCCGGGACTAGCGGGCAATGAGCAGTTCTTC,CASSYPGLAGNEQFF,TRBV6-2/TRBV6-3,-,TRBD2,TRBJ2-1
TGTGCCAGCAGTTTAGGGACAGGGGTTCAGCCCCAGCATTTT,CASSLGTGVQPQHF,TRBV28,once,TRBD1,TRBJ1-5
TGTGCCAGCAGCTTGGAGGCAGGGCGAGAGACCCAGTACTTC,CASSLEAGRETQYF,TRBV5-4,-,-,TRBJ2-5
TGTGCCAGCAGTTACTCGAATGGGCAGGGTGACTGGCAGCCCCAGCATTTT,CASSYSNGQGDWQPQHF,TRBV6-2/TRBV6-3,-,-,TRBJ1-5
TGTGCCAGCAGCTTTAATATCTATGAGCAGTTCTTC,CASSFNIYEQFF,TRBV5-8,-,-,TRBJ2-1
TGCGCCAGCAGCTTGGAGCCTAGCGCACTTCGCACAGATACGCAGTATTTT,CASSLEPSALRTDTQYF,TRBV5-1,-,-,TRBJ2-3
TGTGCCAGCAGCGCCTCCTCCACAGGGGACTATGGCTACACCTTC,CASSASSTGDYGYTF,TRBV7-8,-,TRBD1,TRBJ1-2
TGTGCCATCACAGAATCGCCGACAGAGATTAACACCGGGGAGCTGTTTTTT,CAITESPTEINTGELFF,TRBV10-3,-,-,TRBJ2-2
TGTGCCAGCAGTCCTCGGGGGTTGCGTAGCAATCAGCCCCAGCATTTT,CASSPRGLRSNQPQHF,TRBV28,few,-,TRBJ1-5
TGTGCCAGTAGTAGGGGGGACAGGGGGTACACCGGGGAGCTGTTTTTT,CASSRGDRGYTGELFF,TRBV19,-,TRBD1,TRBJ2-2
TGTGCCAGCAGTCCTCAAGCGGGCGAGGGGAAGACCCAGTACTTC,CASSPQAGEGKTQYF,TRBV7-2,-,-,TRBJ2-5
TGTGCCAGTAGTATCCTTTCGGGGTATGGCTACACCTTC,CASSILSGYGYTF,TRBV19,-,-,TRBJ1-2
TGTGCCAGCAGTTACACCACAGGGGGCTACGAGCAGTACTTC,CASSYTTGGYEQYF,TRBV6-5,once,TRBD1,TRBJ2-7
TGCGCCAGCAGCCCCGGCCAGGGGAATGAAAAACTGTTTTTT,CASSPGQGNEKLFF,TRBV5-1,few,-,TRBJ1-4
TGTGCCAGCAAGGCTAGCGGGAGCGCTAAGCAGTACTTC,CASKASGSAKQYF,TRBV28,few,TRBD2,TRBJ2-7
TGTGCCAGCATTAACAGGGTAGGGAGAACAGATACGCAGTATTTT,CASINRVGRTDTQYF,TRBV6-5,-,-,TRBJ2-3
TGCAGCGGGAAGGACAGTTGGGGTGAAAAACTGTTTTTT,CSGKDSWGEKLFF,TRBV29-1,-,-,TRBJ1-4
TGTGCCAGCAGCTTAGAATCCCCTAACACCGGGGAGCTGTTTTTT,CASSLESPNTGELFF,TRBV7-9,-,-,TRBJ2-2
TGTGCCAGCAGCCCGGGAATCTCACCCCTCCACTTT,CASSPGISPLHF,TRBV6-6,-,-,TRBJ1-6
TGCGCCAGCAGCTCGCGGCCGTACGCTGAAGCTTTCTTT,CASSSRPYAEAFF,TRBV5-1,-,-,TRBJ1-1
TGTGCCAGCAGCTTGGGGCTCTCCACTGAAGCTTTCTTT,CASSLGLSTEAFF,TRBV7-3,-,-,TRBJ1-1
TGTGCCAGCAGCCCACCCACGCGGGGGCGTGTTGAAAAACTGTTTTTT,CASSPPTRGRVEKLFF,TRBV7-4,-,-,TRBJ1-4
TGTGCCAGCAGTGAAGCGCTTACTAGCGGTTATACGCAGTATTTT,CASSEALTSGYTQYF,TRBV2,once,TRBD2,TRBJ2-3
TGCAGTGCTAGTCCCACCCTGGGACTAGCGGGAGGAACGCACGGCACAGATACGCAGTATTTT,CSASPTLGLAGGTHGTDTQYF,TRBV20-1,-,TRBD2,TRBJ2-3
TGTGCCAGCAGCCCACGAGGGACAGATAATTCACCCCTCCACTTT,CASSPRGTDNSPLHF,TRBV7-3,-,TRBD1,TRBJ1-6
TGTGCCAGCAGTTTCTTAGCGGGAGGGGGGGAGACCCAGTACTTC,CASSFLAGGGETQYF,TRBV28,-,TRBD2,TRBJ2-5
TGTGCCAGCAGCTTGGTTCCGGGACAGGGGATCTTACATGGCTACACCTTC,CASSLVPGQGILHGYTF,TRBV5-6,-,TRBD1,TRBJ1-2
TGTGCCAGCAGCCAAGAAAGCTATGCCGGGGAGCTGTTTTTT,CASSQESYAGELFF,TRBV3-1/TRBV3-2,once,-,TRBJ2-2
TGTGCCAGCAGCTTAGTCGGTCACCTGTCTAGCGGGGGACCCTACGAGCAGTACTTC,CASSLVGHLSSGGPYEQYF,TRBV7-9,-,TRBD2,TRBJ2-7
TGCGCCAGCAGCCAAGATCAGGGGGGTGGGAGAGAAAAACTGTTTTTT,CASSQDQGGGREKLFF,TRBV4-3,-,TRBD1,TRBJ1-4
TGCGCCAGCAGATTCTACGCCGGGGAGCTGTTTTTT,CASRFYAGELFF,TRBV5-1,-,-,TRBJ2-2
TGTGCCAGCAGTCTTGCGGGGACAGGGGTTCAAGAGACCCAGTACTTC,CASSLAGTGVQETQYF,TRBV6-6,-,TRBD1,TRBJ2-5
TGTGCCAGCAGCGTACGCGGGAGAACGGGCACCGGGGAGCTGTTTTTT,CASSVRGRTGTGELFF,TRBV9,once,TRBD2,TRBJ2-2
TGTGCCACCAGTGAGGGAGGGGCGAACACTGAAGCTTTCTTT,CATSEGGANTEAFF,TRBV24-1,once,-,TRBJ1-1
TGTGCCAGCAGAGTTTCAGGGGGCGGTGAGACCCAGTACTTC,CASRVSGGGETQYF,TRBV27,-,TRBD1,TRBJ2-5
TGTGCCAGCAGTTCGGGACTAGCGGGAGGCGATGAGCAGTTCTTC,CASSSGLAGGDEQFF,TRBV6-5,-,TRBD2,TRBJ2-1
TGTGCCATCTCCTCAGGGACAGTCAATCAGCCCCAGCATTTT,CAISSGTVNQPQHF,TRBV28,-,TRBD1,TRBJ1-5
TGTGCCACCAGCAGGGAGACAAGGGGGCGCGGCACAGATACGCAGTATTTT,CATSRETRGRGTDTQYF,TRBV15,-,TRBD1,TRBJ2-3
TGTGCCAGCAGTGAGGGGACCGGGGGGATCTCTGAAGCTTTCTTT,CASSEGTGGISEAFF,TRBV6-1,once,-,TRBJ1-1
TGTGCCAGCACCCCGGACAGGGAGCAGTTCTTC,CASTPDREQFF,TRBV11-2,-,TRBD1,TRBJ2-1
TGCAGTGCTAGTCGGGGAGAGCAGTACTTC,CSASRGEQYF,TRBV20-1,-,-,TRBJ2-7